These T cell receptor beta chains were read from a single sample in a study of blood T cell repertoires in COVID-19. The repertoire was sequenced with immunoSEQ multiplex PCR; TCRdb's copy has only in-frame clones and lacks some. This sample carries roughly 140,000 clones, 80% to 90% of them seen once, and the ten largest clones take roughly 3%. The specimen was peripheral blood. All receptors come from a man in his 70s with acute or convalescent COVID-19. The CDR3 runs from the conserved cysteine through the conserved F or W. Fields, in order: D gene, V gene, clone size, J gene, CDR3 DNA, CDR3 protein. The D gene is left open where the match is weak. Clone sizes are given selectively: once, few, many, or a class where the clone is expanded.

NA	TRBV18	NA	TRBJ2-1	TGTGCCAGCTCACGAGGTCTGAACAATGAGCAGTTCTTC	CASSRGLNNEQFF
NA	TRBV19	NA	TRBJ1-1	TGTGCCAGTAGTATAGGGGGACGGACAGTTACTGAAGCTTTCTTT	CASSIGGRTVTEAFF
NA	TRBV5-5	NA	TRBJ2-6	TGTGCCAGCAGCACACTGCAGGGCTCTGGGGCCAACGTCCTGACTTTC	CASSTLQGSGANVLTF
TRBD1	TRBV7-9	few	TRBJ1-4	TGTGCCAGCAGCCCGACAGGGGGGTTGGAAAAACTGTTTTTT	CASSPTGGLEKLFF
TRBD1	TRBV5-1	NA	TRBJ2-3	TGCGCCAGCAGCTTGGGGGGGACAGTAAGCACAGATACGCAGTATTTT	CASSLGGTVSTDTQYF
TRBD2	TRBV9	NA	TRBJ2-2	TGTGCCAGCAGCGTACAGGGAGGGCCCGGGGAGCTGTTTTTT	CASSVQGGPGELFF
TRBD2	TRBV28	NA	TRBJ2-7	TGTGCCAGCAGTCCCCTCGGGACTAGCGGGAGGGCCGGTGACGAGCAGTACTTC	CASSPLGTSGRAGDEQYF
TRBD1	TRBV7-6	NA	TRBJ2-3	TGTGCCAGCAGCTTAGTTCCAGGGGGAAGTACAGATACGCAGTATTTT	CASSLVPGGSTDTQYF
TRBD2	TRBV5-1	few	TRBJ2-1	TGCGCCAGCAGCTTGGGGCTAGCGGGAGTGAATGAGCAGTTCTTC	CASSLGLAGVNEQFF
NA	TRBV7-9	NA	TRBJ1-1	TGTGCCAGCAGCCCCCCTATGGGTAGGGACATAAGGAACACTGAAGCTTTCTTT	CASSPPMGRDIRNTEAFF
NA	TRBV5-6	NA	TRBJ2-4	TGTGCCAGCAGCTTGGGAGGGACTTTACTAGCCAAAAACATTCAGTACTTC	CASSLGGTLLAKNIQYF
NA	TRBV28	NA	TRBJ2-2	TGTGCCAGCAGTTTTTTGGCTTCCGGGGAGCTGTTTTTT	CASSFLASGELFF
NA	TRBV5-4	NA	TRBJ2-2	TGTGCCAGCAGCCTCGGAGGGGTGGACACCGGGGAGCTGTTTTTT	CASSLGGVDTGELFF
NA	TRBV29-1	NA	TRBJ2-6	TGCAGCGTTGAAACGGCAGGGCTATCCTCTGGGGCCAACGTCCTGACTTTC	CSVETAGLSSGANVLTF
NA	TRBV14	NA	TRBJ2-5	TGTGCCAGCAGCCAAGTTCCGGAGACCCAGTACTTC	CASSQVPETQYF
NA	TRBV4-3	NA	TRBJ1-2	TGCGCCAGCAGCCAACAAGGGGGTCTTGGGGGCTACACCTTC	CASSQQGGLGGYTF
TRBD2	TRBV5-1	few	TRBJ2-2	TGCGCCAGCAGCTCCATTAGCGGGGTCAACACCGGGGAGCTGTTTTTT	CASSSISGVNTGELFF
TRBD1	TRBV29-1	NA	TRBJ1-1	TGCAGCGTGGGTGGACAGGGGCAGGGAACTGAAGCTTTCTTT	CSVGGQGQGTEAFF
TRBD1	TRBV4-3	NA	TRBJ2-7	TGCGCCAGCAGCCAAGGCGGGACAGGCGGCTACGAGCAGTACTTC	CASSQGGTGGYEQYF
NA	TRBV9	once	TRBJ2-3	TGTGCCAGCAGCGTAGGTTCGTCTAACACAGATACGCAGTATTTT	CASSVGSSNTDTQYF
NA	TRBV27	NA	TRBJ2-3	TGTGCCAGCAGTTTTCGCAGGTCTAGCACAGATACGCAGTATTTT	CASSFRRSSTDTQYF
TRBD1	TRBV29-1	NA	TRBJ2-7	TGCAGCGTTGACGGGGACAGGGGGTCCCCCTACGAGCAGTACTTC	CSVDGDRGSPYEQYF
TRBD1	TRBV19	NA	TRBJ1-4	TGTGCCAGTAGTTCCACGGACAGGGACGGTGGCGAAAAACTGTTTTTT	CASSSTDRDGGEKLFF
NA	TRBV5-1	NA	TRBJ2-2	TGCGCCAGCAGCTTGGGGACATCTCACACCGGGGAGCTGTTTTTT	CASSLGTSHTGELFF
NA	TRBV5-4	NA	TRBJ1-5	TGTGCCAGCAGCTTGGTGCATCAGGGATTTCAGCCCCAGCATTTT	CASSLVHQGFQPQHF
NA	TRBV28	NA	TRBJ2-7	TGTGCCAGCACGTCTGGCCTCTACGAGCAGTACTTC	CASTSGLYEQYF
NA	TRBV20-1	NA	TRBJ2-1	TGCAGTGCTAGTGGGGGGCCCTCCTACAATGAGCAGTTCTTC	CSASGGPSYNEQFF
NA	TRBV21-1	NA	TRBJ1-5	TGTGCCAGCAGCAAAGAAGTTGACTCCAATCAGCCCCAGCATTTT	CASSKEVDSNQPQHF
NA	TRBV19	NA	TRBJ2-1	TGTGCCAGTAGTACCAGTATATCCAATGAGCAGTTCTTC	CASSTSISNEQFF
NA	TRBV11-2	NA	TRBJ1-2	TGTGCCAGCAGCACCTGGGGCGGAAACTATGGCTACACCTTC	CASSTWGGNYGYTF
NA	TRBV28	once	TRBJ1-2	TGTGCCAGCAGTTCTCCCGGGACAACCTATGGCTACACCTTC	CASSSPGTTYGYTF
NA	TRBV5-1	NA	TRBJ2-1	TGCGCCAGCAGCTTGAGGAGAGGTGATGAGCAGTTCTTC	CASSLRRGDEQFF
TRBD1	TRBV7-4	NA	TRBJ2-2	TGTGCCAGCAGAGGGGGCGAGGACACCGGGGAGCTGTTTTTT	CASRGGEDTGELFF
NA	TRBV7-2	once	TRBJ1-4	TGTGCCAGCGGTCGGACTAATGAAAAACTGTTTTTT	CASGRTNEKLFF
NA	TRBV24-1	NA	TRBJ2-2	TGTGCCACCAAGGGGCAAGGGGGAGCCGGGGAGCTGTTTTTT	CATKGQGGAGELFF
NA	TRBV6-1	NA	TRBJ2-7	TGTGCCAGCAGTGAGGGGTTTGGGGGCACCTTCTCCTACGAGCAGTACTTC	CASSEGFGGTFSYEQYF
NA	TRBV6-6	few	TRBJ1-5	TGTGCCAGCAGGGACCCAGGGTACAATCAGCCCCAGCATTTT	CASRDPGYNQPQHF
TRBD1	TRBV9	NA	TRBJ1-2	TGTGCCAGCAGCGAGGGGGACAGTAACTATGGCTACACCTTC	CASSEGDSNYGYTF
NA	TRBV11-2	NA	TRBJ2-5	TGTGCCAGCAGCTTAGTCAGGGGAGAGACCCAGTACTTC	CASSLVRGETQYF
TRBD2	TRBV4-2	NA	TRBJ2-1	TGTGCCAGCAGCCAAGAAGGGACTAGCGGGAGGATCAATGAGCAGTTCTTC	CASSQEGTSGRINEQFF
TRBD1	TRBV4-3	NA	TRBJ1-2	TGCGCCAGCAGCCAAGATCCTCGGACAGGGAACTATGGCTACACCTTC	CASSQDPRTGNYGYTF
NA	TRBV6-2/TRBV6-3	NA	TRBJ1-5	TGTGCCAGCAGTTACGGGGCGACTGATCAGCCCCAGCATTTT	CASSYGATDQPQHF